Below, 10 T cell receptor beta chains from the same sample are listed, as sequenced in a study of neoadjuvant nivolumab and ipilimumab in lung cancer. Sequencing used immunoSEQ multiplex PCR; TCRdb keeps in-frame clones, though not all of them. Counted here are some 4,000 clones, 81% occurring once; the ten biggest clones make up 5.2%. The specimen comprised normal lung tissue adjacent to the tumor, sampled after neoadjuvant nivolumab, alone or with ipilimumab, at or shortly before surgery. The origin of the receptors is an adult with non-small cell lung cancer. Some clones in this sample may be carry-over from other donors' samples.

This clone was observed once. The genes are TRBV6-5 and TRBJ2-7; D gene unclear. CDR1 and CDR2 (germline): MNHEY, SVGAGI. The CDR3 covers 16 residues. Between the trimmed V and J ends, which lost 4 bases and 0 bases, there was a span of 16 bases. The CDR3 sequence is CASSSPVARSSYEQYF. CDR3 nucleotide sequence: TGTGCCAGCAGTTCCCCAGTCGCCCGAAGCTCCTACGAGCAGTACTTC.

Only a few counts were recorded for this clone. DNA of the CDR3: TGTGCCAGCAGCTTGAGTGCTCTCCTGACGCGGGAGCAGTACTTC. It is translated as CASSLSALLTREQYF. This chain links TRBV5-6 with TRBJ2-7; D uncertain. The germline V gene encodes CDR1 SGHDT and CDR2 YYEEEE. The ends were cut back, 1 base at V and 7 bases at J, with 18 bases in the middle. The CDR3 spans 15 residues. Full variable domain (remainder filled in from reference TRBV5-6 and TRBJ2-7): DAGVTQSPTHLIKTRGQQVTLRCSPKSGHDTVSWYQQALGQGPQFIFQYYEEEERQRGNFPDRFSGHQFPNYSSELNVNALLLGDSALYLCASSLSALLTREQYFGPGTRLTVT.

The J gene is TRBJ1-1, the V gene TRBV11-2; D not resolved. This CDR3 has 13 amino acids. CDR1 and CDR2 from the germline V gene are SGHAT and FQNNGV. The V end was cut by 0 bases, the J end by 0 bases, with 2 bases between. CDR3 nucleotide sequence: TGTGCCAGCAGCTTAGATGTGAACACTGAAGCTTTCTTT. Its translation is CASSLDVNTEAFF. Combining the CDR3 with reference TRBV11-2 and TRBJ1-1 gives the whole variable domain EAGVAQSPRYKIIEKRQSVAFWCNPISGHATLYWYQQILGQGPKLLIQFQNNGVVDDSQLPKDRFSAERLKGVDSTLKIQPAKLEDSAVYLCASSLDVNTEAFFGQGTRLTVV.

The CDR3 loop reads CASSQGVTGALGYTF. In nucleotides, the CDR3 is TGTGCCAGCAGCCAAGGAGTAACAGGGGCTTTAGGCTACACCTTC. V usage is TRBV4-2 and J usage is TRBJ1-2; 7 bases map to TRBD1. CDR3 length: 15 residues. Looked up from germline, CDR1 is LGHNA and CDR2 is YNFKEQ. V trimming: 1 base; J trimming: 8 bases; junction bases outside the gene matches: 10.

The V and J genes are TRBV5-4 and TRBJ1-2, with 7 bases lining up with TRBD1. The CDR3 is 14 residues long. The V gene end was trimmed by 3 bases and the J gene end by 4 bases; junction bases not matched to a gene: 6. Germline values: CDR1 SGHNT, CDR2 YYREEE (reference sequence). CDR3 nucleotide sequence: TGTGCCAGCAGCTACCGGGACAGCCCCTATGGCTACACCTTC. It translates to CASSYRDSPYGYTF.

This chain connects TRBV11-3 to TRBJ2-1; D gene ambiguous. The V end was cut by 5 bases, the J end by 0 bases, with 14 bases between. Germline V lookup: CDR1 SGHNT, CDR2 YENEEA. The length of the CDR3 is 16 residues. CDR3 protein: CASSAEPFSSYNEQFF. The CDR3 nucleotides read TGTGCCAGCAGCGCCGAACCCTTTAGCTCCTACAATGAGCAGTTCTTC.

The CDR3 protein is CASSQGQGESYEQYF. Written as DNA, the CDR3 is TGCGCCAGCAGCCAAGGACAGGGGGAATCCTACGAGCAGTACTTC. The chain has TRBV4-1 and TRBJ2-7; 9 bases line up with TRBD1. The CDR3 has 15 residues. The junction had 2 bases not matched to a gene; V was cut back by 1 base and J by 1 base. Germline V gene data show CDR1 as MGHRA and CDR2 as YSYEKL.

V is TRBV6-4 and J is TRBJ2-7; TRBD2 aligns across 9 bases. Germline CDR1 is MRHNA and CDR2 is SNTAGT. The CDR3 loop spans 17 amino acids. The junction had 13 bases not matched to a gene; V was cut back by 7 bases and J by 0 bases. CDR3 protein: CASIPRLAGTSSYEQYF. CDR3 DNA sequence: TGTGCCAGCATACCCCGGCTAGCGGGGACCAGCTCCTACGAGCAGTACTTC.

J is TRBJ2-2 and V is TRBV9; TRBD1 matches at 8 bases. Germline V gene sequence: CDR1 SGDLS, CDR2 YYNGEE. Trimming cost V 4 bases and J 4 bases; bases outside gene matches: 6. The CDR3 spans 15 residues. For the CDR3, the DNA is TGTGCCAGCAGCCCACAGGGGGTAGCCACCGGGGAGCTGTTTTTT. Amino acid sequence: CASSPQGVATGELFF. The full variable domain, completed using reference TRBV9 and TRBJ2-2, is DSGVTQTPKHLITATGQRVTLRCSPRSGDLSVYWYQQSLDQGLQFLIQYYNGEERAKGNILERFSAQQFPDLHSELNLSSLELGDSALYFCASSPQGVATGELFFGEGSRLTVL.

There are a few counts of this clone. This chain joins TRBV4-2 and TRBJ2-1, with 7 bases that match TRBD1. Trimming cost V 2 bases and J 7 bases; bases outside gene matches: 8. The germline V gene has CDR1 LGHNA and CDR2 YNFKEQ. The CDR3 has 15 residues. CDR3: CASSQSGQYLNEQFF. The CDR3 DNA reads TGTGCCAGCAGCCAATCGGGACAGTATTTGAATGAGCAGTTCTTC.